Each of the 13 T cell receptor beta chains below was sequenced from the same sample in a study of CD8 T cells in ankylosing spondylitis. Broader study findings: Ankylosing spondylitis blood appeared to be characterized by a TCR beta motif of several highly homologous variants.

These receptors' antigens are unknown. Via MiXCR, TCRdb re-called the 5' RACE reads, giving one row per CDR3 protein. Altogether about 700,000 distinct CDR3 sequences are present, 15% to 20% being singletons, with the ten largest covering about 20%. The material sequenced was blood, either unsorted or a sorted T cell fraction (not recorded which). The source of these receptors is a male donor with ankylosing spondylitis.

This clonotype came up a few times. The chain combines TRBV6-1 with TRBJ2-3, with D possibly matching TRBD2 (5 bases). The CDR3 is made up of 14 amino acids. From germline, CDR1 is MNHNS and CDR2 SASEGT. Trimming took 8 bases from V and 0 from J, leaving 12 bases between them. CDR3 residues: CASEEGASTDTQYF. CDR3 nucleotides: TGTGCCAGCGAAGAGGGAGCTAGCACAGATACGCAGTATTTT.

V gene TRBV27 combines with J gene TRBJ1-5; 9 positions match TRBD1. Germline CDR1 reads MNHEY; CDR2 reads SMNVEV (reference sequence). The CDR3 has 15 residues. V was clipped by 10 bases and J by 4 bases; unmatched bases: 11. The CDR3 here is CATPNRDRVNQPQHF. In DNA, the CDR3 is TGTGCCACCCCCAACCGGGACAGGGTAAATCAGCCCCAGCATTTT.

Here the CDR3 DNA reads TGCAGCGTTGACGACAGAACCAAAAACATTCAGTACTTC. It encodes CSVDDRTKNIQYF. The chain employs TRBV29-1 and TRBJ2-4; TRBD1 is a possible D gene (5 bases). Trimming removed 3 bases at V and 2 bases at J, with 8 bases between. Germline V lookup: CDR1 SQVTM, CDR2 ANQGSEA. The CDR3 extends over 13 amino acids.

This clonotype has more than one count but fewer than ten. This chain links TRBV5-1 with TRBJ2-2; D might be TRBD2 (5 bases). Germline assignment: CDR1 SGHRS and CDR2 YFSETQ. The V end was cut by 1 base, the J end by 4 bases, with 11 bases between. The CDR3 sequence is 15 residues long. The DNA of the CDR3 is TGCGCCAGCAGCTTGACCAGCGGAGTCACCGGGGAGCTGTTTTTT. Translated: CASSLTSGVTGELFF. The full variable domain, completed using reference TRBV5-1 and TRBJ2-2, is KAGVTQTPRYLIKTRGQQVTLSCSPISGHRSVSWYQQTPGQGLQFLFEYFSETQRNKGNFPGRFSGRQFSNSRSEMNVSTLELGDSALYLCASSLTSGVTGELFFGEGSRLTVL.

The chain has TRBV5-6 and TRBJ1-1; 7 nucleotides line up with TRBD1. Trimming removed 0 bases from V and 10 bases from J; junction bases left unmatched: 6. The CDR3 extends over 13 amino acids. Germline V gene data show CDR1 as SGHDT and CDR2 as YYEEEE. CDR3 sequence reads: CASSLGQGTRAFF. The CDR3 DNA reads TGTGCCAGCAGCTTGGGACAGGGAACCCGAGCTTTCTTT. Full variable domain (missing parts from reference TRBV5-6 and TRBJ1-1): DAGVTQSPTHLIKTRGQQVTLRCSPKSGHDTVSWYQQALGQGPQFIFQYYEEEERQRGNFPDRFSGHQFPNYSSELNVNALLLGDSALYLCASSLGQGTRAFFGQGTRLTVV.

This clonotype occurred a few times. The chain carries TRBV7-2 and TRBJ2-7; TRBD2 matches at 10 bases. CDR3 length: 18 residues. V shed 2 bases and J 0 bases; nucleotides not matched to a gene: 10. Germline CDR1 SGHTA, CDR2 FQGNSA. Here the CDR3 reads CASSLSLAGAPISYEQYF. CDR3 sequence (DNA): TGTGCCAGCAGCTTAAGCCTAGCGGGAGCCCCGATCTCCTACGAGCAGTACTTC.

This clonotype was counted only a few times. The DNA for the CDR3 is TGTGCCAGCAGTGGACTAGCGGGGGGGCCCCTCTACAATGAGCAGTTCTTC. This codes for CASSGLAGGPLYNEQFF. The V and J genes are TRBV12-3 or TRBV12-4 and TRBJ2-1; 15 nucleotides align to TRBD2. The CDR3 loop spans 17 amino acids. V shed 5 bases, J shed 3 bases, and the junction held 5 bases outside the gene matches.

The gene calls are TRBV5-4 and TRBJ2-1, with 7 bases matching TRBD2. The CDR3 covers 14 residues. The J segment lost 5 bases and the V segment lost 7 bases, leaving 9 bases of the junction unmatched. The germline gives CDR1 SGHNT, CDR2 YYREEE (reference sequence). CDR3 loop: CASGNVGTNNEQFF. The CDR3 bases are TGTGCCAGCGGAAATGTAGGGACTAACAATGAGCAGTTCTTC.

This clonotype has only a few counts. The CDR3 reads CASSWGYEAFF. DNA of the CDR3: TGTGCCAGCAGCTGGGGTTATGAAGCTTTCTTT. This chain links TRBV7-9 with TRBJ1-1; D gene unclear. Per germline, CDR1 SEHNR and CDR2 FQNEAQ (reference sequence). V lost 4 bases and J lost 7, with 7 bases in between. CDR3 length: 11 amino acids.

The chain recombines TRBV20-1 with TRBJ1-1, with a weak D call TRBD1 (5 bases). The CDR3 sequence is 14 residues long. Trimming removed 5 bases at V and 1 base at J, with 14 bases between. Germline lookup yields CDR1 DFQATT and CDR2 SNEGSKA (reference sequence). The DNA for the CDR3 is TGCAGTGCTCCGAGGGGCGCCTCGAACACTGAAGCTTTCTTT. Its protein product is CSAPRGASNTEAFF.

This clonotype came up many times. V usage is TRBV13 and J usage is TRBJ1-2; D is unclear. The CDR3 sequence is 13 residues long. CDR1 and CDR2 from the germline V gene are PRHDT and FYEKMQ (reference sequence). Trimming cost V 3 bases and J 7 bases, with 12 bases left between them. The CDR3, as DNA: TGTGCCAGCAGCTTCCAGGTGACCTCTGGCTACACCTTC. This codes for CASSFQVTSGYTF.

DNA for the CDR3: TGTGCCAGCACCCCGGGGGGGAGGAACATTCAGTACTTC. Its protein is CASTPGGRNIQYF. The rearrangement links TRBV7-8 to TRBJ2-4; 8 bases are shared with TRBD2. The V and J ends lost 7 bases and 7 bases, in that order; junction bases with no gene match: 6. Germline loops: CDR1 SGHVS, CDR2 FQNEAQ. The CDR3 spans 13 residues.

The V gene is TRBV7-9, the J gene TRBJ2-3, with 9 bases aligning to TRBD2. V lost 6 bases to trimming and J lost 0 bases; unmatched junction nucleotides: 7. The CDR3 extends over 16 amino acids. In germline, CDR1 is SEHNR, CDR2 FQNEAQ (reference sequence). The CDR3 DNA follows: TGTGCCAGCAGGAAGCGGGAGGCGATTAGCACAGATACGCAGTATTTT. Translating gives CASRKREAISTDTQYF.